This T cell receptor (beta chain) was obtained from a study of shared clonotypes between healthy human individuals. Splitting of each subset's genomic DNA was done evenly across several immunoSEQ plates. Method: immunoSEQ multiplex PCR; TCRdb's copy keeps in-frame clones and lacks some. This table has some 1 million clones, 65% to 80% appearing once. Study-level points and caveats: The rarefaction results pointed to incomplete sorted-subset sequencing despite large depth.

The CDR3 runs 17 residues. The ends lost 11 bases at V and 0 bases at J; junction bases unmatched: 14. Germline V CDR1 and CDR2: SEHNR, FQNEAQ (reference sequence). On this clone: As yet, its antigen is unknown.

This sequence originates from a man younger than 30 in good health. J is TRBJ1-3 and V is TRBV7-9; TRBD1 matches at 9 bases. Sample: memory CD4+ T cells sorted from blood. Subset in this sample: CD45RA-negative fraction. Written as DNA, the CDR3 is TGTGCCCTCTCGGGGGACAGGGCCCAATTCTCTGGAAACACCATATATTTT. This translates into CALSGDRAQFSGNTIYF.